One TCR beta chain is described in this entry. Antigen unknown. This sample is part of a study of a mutant IDH1 vaccine in newly diagnosed glioma. Background on the study: Most patients had radiochemotherapy with temozolomide before enrollment; others had one alone. Study findings and constraints: Shifts in the top peripheral T cell clonotypes seemed unrelated to pseudoprogression.

Using immunoSEQ multiplex PCR, the repertoire was profiled, and TCRdb retains in-frame clones only, with some absent. The sample has 25,000 to 35,000 clones, about 85% seen once. CDR1 SGHTA and CDR2 FQGNSA come from the germline V gene. Trimming took 5 bases from V and 4 from J, leaving 17 bases between them. The CDR3 covers 15 residues. Specified time point: week 23, last vaccination. Each vaccine dose was 300 ug of mutant IDH1 20-mer peptide, with topical imiquimod. Newly diagnosed WHO grade 3 or 4 IDH1-mutant, ATRX-lost astrocytomas were identified in the donors. The chain carries TRBV7-2 and TRBJ1-2; D possibly corresponds to TRBD1 (5 bases). Sample: PBMCs, taken from a glioma patient whose treatment included an IDH1 peptide vaccine. The sequence came from a woman aged 18-29 years with glioma. Here the CDR3 reads CASSAGAGNLYGYTF. CDR3 bases: TGTGCCAGCAGCGCTGGGGCAGGAAACCTCTATGGCTACACCTTC.